Listed below are T cell receptor beta chains from one sample, sequenced in a study of shared T cell receptors in the human thymus. The assay was immunoSEQ multiplex PCR, and TCRdb's table has in-frame clones only and misses some. The data show 540,000 or so clones, with approximately 80% seen just once and roughly 0.013% held by the top ten. The sample was also reused in another study, on human thymus T cells.

Input material: thymocytes. The receptor set was obtained from a boy under two years old with a congenital heart defect. Both conserved end residues are part of each CDR3. A D gene is named only where the DNA matches it firmly. Size is stated for part of the rows, as once, few or many counts, or as a class when the clone is expanded.

j_gene	v_gene	abundance	d_gene	CDR3aa	CDR3nt
TRBJ1-1	TRBV7-6	.	.	CASSSLRGGYTEAFF	TGTGCCAGCAGCTCTCTCAGGGGAGGGTACACTGAAGCTTTCTTT
TRBJ2-7	TRBV19	.	.	CASSLRTPSGEQYF	TGTGCCAGTAGTCTGAGAACCCCCAGCGGCGAGCAGTACTTC
TRBJ2-1	TRBV2	.	.	CASILVGGSSYNEQFF	TGTGCCAGCATCCTCGTTGGGGGGAGCTCCTACAATGAGCAGTTCTTC
TRBJ1-5	TRBV14	once	TRBD1	CASSPLQGTGTNRGNQPQHF	TGTGCCAGCAGCCCCCTCCAAGGGACAGGGACAAATCGGGGCAATCAGCCCCAGCATTTT
TRBJ2-1	TRBV6-5	.	TRBD2	CASSSPTSWTYNEQFF	TGTGCCAGCAGTTCCCCGACTAGCTGGACCTACAATGAGCAGTTCTTC
TRBJ1-2	TRBV20-1	.	TRBD1	CSLRQGSGYTF	TGCAGTCTCCGACAGGGCTCTGGCTACACCTTC
TRBJ1-1	TRBV5-1	.	.	CASSLGAQGNTEAFF	TGCGCCAGCAGCTTGGGGGCGCAGGGGAACACTGAAGCTTTCTTT
TRBJ1-2	TRBV29-1	.	TRBD1	CSVGQGGGYTF	TGCAGCGTTGGACAGGGGGGAGGCTACACCTTC
TRBJ2-7	TRBV29-1	.	TRBD2	CSVEDPLAGGTPYEQYF	TGCAGCGTTGAAGACCCCCTAGCGGGAGGAACTCCCTACGAGCAGTACTTC
TRBJ1-2	TRBV14	.	.	CASSHTGKYYGYTF	TGTGCCAGCAGCCATACAGGGAAGTACTATGGCTACACCTTC
TRBJ2-7	TRBV19	.	TRBD1	CASTTGDGYEQYF	TGTGCCAGTACCACAGGGGACGGATACGAGCAGTACTTC
TRBJ2-7	TRBV30	.	TRBD2	CAWRRRQTSGGNEQYF	TGTGCCTGGAGACGCCGACAGACTAGCGGGGGAAACGAGCAGTACTTC
TRBJ2-7	TRBV27	.	.	CASRRKGIRVQYF	TGTGCCAGCAGGAGAAAGGGGATCCGTGTGCAGTACTTC
TRBJ2-3	TRBV30	.	.	CAFWKGSSTDTQYF	TGTGCCTTTTGGAAGGGGTCTTCCACGGATACGCAGTATTTT
TRBJ2-1	TRBV19	few	.	CASRVRAQRNEQFF	TGTGCCAGTAGGGTGAGGGCCCAAAGGAATGAGCAGTTCTTC
TRBJ2-2	TRBV15	.	.	CATSRRRGAATGELFF	TGTGCCACCAGCAGACGTCGGGGGGCTGCCACCGGGGAGCTGTTTTTT
TRBJ2-7	TRBV18	.	TRBD1	CASSLRDSSYEQYF	TGTGCCAGCTCACTCCGGGACAGCTCCTACGAGCAGTACTTC
TRBJ1-4	TRBV27	.	.	CASRSRHEKLFF	TGTGCCAGCAGAAGCAGGCATGAAAAACTGTTTTTT
TRBJ2-7	TRBV25-1	.	TRBD2	CASSTGTSRPHISYEQYF	TGTGCCAGCAGTACCGGGACTAGTAGGCCCCATATTTCCTACGAGCAGTACTTC
TRBJ2-5	TRBV5-1	.	TRBD2	CASSLAWLAGGWEETQYF	TGCGCCAGCAGCTTGGCCTGGCTAGCGGGAGGATGGGAAGAGACCCAGTACTTC
TRBJ2-1	TRBV5-1	.	TRBD2	CASSLEGPSGGFYNEQFF	TGCGCCAGCAGCTTGGAGGGTCCTAGCGGGGGATTCTACAATGAGCAGTTCTTC
TRBJ2-3	TRBV5-6	.	.	CASSSAGYPDTQYF	TGTGCCAGCAGCTCCGCAGGGTATCCAGATACGCAGTATTTT
TRBJ1-5	TRBV19	.	.	CASSGRGSNQPQHF	TGTGCCAGTAGTGGTCGGGGGAGCAATCAGCCCCAGCATTTT
TRBJ2-1	TRBV5-4	.	TRBD2	CASSLVLLAGAYNEQFF	TGTGCCAGCAGCTTGGTTCTCTTAGCGGGAGCCTACAATGAGCAGTTCTTC
TRBJ2-5	TRBV19	few	.	CASSIGPREIVETQYF	TGTGCCAGTAGTATAGGACCCAGGGAAATTGTGGAGACCCAGTACTTC